This entry lists 28 T cell receptor beta chains sequenced from one sample in a study of cytomegalovirus exposure and HLA in healthy donors. This PCR relied on a set of 60 Vbeta primers and 13 Jbeta primers. Measured with immunoSEQ multiplex PCR; TCRdb has only the in-frame clones, and not every one. This sample has 75,000 to 100,000 clones, with around 74% found just once. The specimen was PBMCs. The receptors come from an older woman in good health and CMV-seropositive.

This chain links TRBV27 with TRBJ1-3, with TRBD1 as a possible D gene (6 bases). The germline gives CDR1 MNHEY, CDR2 SMNVEV (reference sequence). The CDR3 is 14 residues long. Trimming took 6 bases from V and 2 from J, leaving 11 bases between them. CDR3 in DNA: TGTGCCAGCAGGGCCCCAGGGGCTGGAAACACCATATATTTT. This encodes CASRAPGAGNTIYF.

This chain links TRBV18 with TRBJ1-3; possible D gene TRBD1, 6 bases. V gave up 0 bases and J gave up 0 bases, with 12 bases separating them. The CDR3 is 17 amino acids. The germline CDR1 and CDR2 sequences are KGHSH and LQKENI. The CDR3 loop reads CASSPPGQPNSGNTIYF. In DNA form, the CDR3 reads TGTGCCAGCTCACCACCCGGACAGCCGAACTCTGGAAACACCATATATTTT. Supplemented by reference TRBV18 and TRBJ1-3, the full variable domain reads NAGVMQNPRHLVRRRGQEARLRCSPMKGHSHVYWYRQLPEEGLKFMVYLQKENIIDESGMPKERFSAEFPKEGPSILRIQQVVRGDSAAYFCASSPPGQPNSGNTIYFGEGSWLTVV.

This chain uses TRBV28 with TRBJ1-2; 10 positions match TRBD1. J lost 7 bases, V lost 6 bases, and 14 bases had no gene match. CDR1 and CDR2 (germline): MDHEN, SYDVKM. CDR3 length equals 16 residues. In DNA form, the CDR3 reads TGTGCCAGCAGCCCACCCCCGGGGACAGGGGCCTTTGGCTACACCTTC. Its translation is CASSPPPGTGAFGYTF.

This clone showed up just a few times. This chain connects TRBV15 to TRBJ1-5; a possible D gene is TRBD1 (6 bases). Trimming pared 0 bases from V and 9 bases from J, leaving 15 bases between. The CDR3 runs 15 residues. The germline CDR1 and CDR2 sequences are LNHNV and YYDKDF (reference sequence). CDR3 amino acids: CATSRDQGNLAPQHF. The CDR3 DNA reads as TGTGCCACCAGCAGAGACCAGGGGAACCTGGCGCCCCAGCATTTT. Full variable domain (rest looked up from reference TRBV15 and TRBJ1-5): DAMVIQNPRYQVTQFGKPVTLSCSQTLNHNVMYWYQQKSSQAPKLLFHYYDKDFNNEADTPDNFQSRRPNTSFCFLDIRSPGLGDTAMYLCATSRDQGNLAPQHFGDGTRLSIL.

The chain has TRBV28 and TRBJ2-1; 7 nucleotides agree with TRBD2. CDR1 is MDHEN, CDR2 SYDVKM, per germline. Trimming took 6 bases from V and 4 from J; bases not matched to a gene: 9. The CDR3 is made up of 15 amino acids. The DNA for the CDR3 is TGTGCCAGCAGATCTAGCGGAGGGTTTTACAATGAGCAGTTCTTC. Translating gives CASRSSGGFYNEQFF.

This clone appeared a single time. V is TRBV11-3 and J is TRBJ2-3; 9 bases map to TRBD1. Germline assignment: CDR1 SGHNT and CDR2 YENEEA. The J segment lost 0 bases and the V segment lost 3 bases, leaving 4 bases of the junction unmatched. The CDR3 length is 16 residues. The CDR3 reads CASSLGGTGSTDTQYF. The CDR3 nucleotides read TGTGCCAGCAGCTTGGGGGGGACAGGGAGCACAGATACGCAGTATTTT.

This clone was detected once. The chain is built from TRBV4-3 and TRBJ2-6; no clear D. CDR1 and CDR2 from the germline V gene are LGHNA and YSLEER. The CDR3 totals 18 residues. V gave up 0 bases and J gave up 0 bases, with 12 bases separating them. Here the CDR3 DNA reads TGCGCCAGCAGCCAAGATGTACCCACAGCCTCTGGGGCCAACGTCCTGACTTTC. Its protein is CASSQDVPTASGANVLTF.

This clone was counted only a few times. The chain has TRBV7-3 and TRBJ2-2; no definite D call. V dropped 3 bases and J dropped 5 bases, with 7 bases sitting between them. The germline CDR1 and CDR2 sequences are SGHTA and FQGTGA. The CDR3 consists of 13 residues. As DNA, the CDR3 is TGTGCCAGCAGCTTGGAGAATACCGGGGAGCTGTTTTTT. Translated: CASSLENTGELFF.

The sample holds one count of this clone. This rearrangement joins TRBV5-1 to TRBJ2-1; TRBD2 is a possible D gene (5 bases). Trimming left V 4 bases short and J 6 bases short, with 17 bases between. Germline assignment: CDR1 SGHRS and CDR2 YFSETQ. The CDR3 contains 15 residues. This chain's CDR3 is CASSDLASELNEQFF. CDR3 in DNA: TGCGCCAGCAGCGATCTAGCATCCGAGCTCAATGAGCAGTTCTTC.

This clone was detected only a few times. CDR3 DNA: TGCGCCAGCAGCCTTAGACAGACCGGGGAGCTGTTTTTT. Its translation: CASSLRQTGELFF. The chain carries TRBV5-1 and TRBJ2-2; maybe TRBD1 (5 bases). The CDR3 is 13 amino acids. V gave up 4 bases and J gave up 5 bases, with 9 bases separating them. Germline V gene lookup returns CDR1 SGHRS and CDR2 YFSETQ.

This rearrangement joins TRBV2 to TRBJ2-7; 9 bases match TRBD1. The V gene's germline CDR1 is SNHLY and CDR2 FYNNEI. V trimming: 5 bases; J trimming: 4 bases; junction bases outside the gene matches: 12. This CDR3 is built from 16 residues. CDR3 nucleotides: TGTGCCAGCAGTACCCTACCGGGACAGGGCAAATACGAGCAGTACTTC. It specifies CASSTLPGQGKYEQYF.

This clone appeared a few times. The chain is built from TRBV29-1 and TRBJ2-2; 8 bases align to TRBD1. The V segment lost 8 bases and the J segment 6 bases; nucleotides outside the gene matches: 11. CDR1 is SQVTM and CDR2 is ANQGSEA in the germline V gene. The CDR3 totals 14 residues. In DNA form, the CDR3 reads TGCAGCACCCCCGGGACAGGTAGATCCGGGGAGCTGTTTTTT. This sequence encodes CSTPGTGRSGELFF.

The genes are TRBV27 and TRBJ2-2; 8 bases are shared with TRBD2. The CDR3 is made up of 19 amino acids. Germline values: CDR1 MNHEY, CDR2 SMNVEV (reference sequence). V dropped 6 bases and J dropped 2; count of bases not matched to a gene: 17. CDR3 nucleotides: TGTGCCAGCAGCCCAGGACTGGAGCGGGGGTATGGAAACACCGGGGAGCTGTTTTTT. It translates to CASSPGLERGYGNTGELFF.

Worth noting for this clone: The junction shows a germline mismatch at one end, possibly a read error. The chain combines TRBV5-1 with TRBJ2-2, with a tentative D call TRBD2 (5 bases). The CDR3 sequence is 15 residues long. The germline V gene encodes CDR1 SGHRS and CDR2 YFSETQ. The CDR3 loop is CANSLSGKNTGELFF. The CDR3 DNA sequence: TGCGCCAACAGCTTGTCGGGAAAGAACACCGGGGAGCTGTTTTTT.

This clone was found once. The rearrangement joins TRBV5-1 to TRBJ2-7; D might be TRBD1 (5 bases). In germline, CDR1 is SGHRS, CDR2 YFSETQ. Trimming shortened V by 0 bases and J by 1 base, and 11 bases separated the two germline ends. This CDR3 is 15 amino acids long. CDR3 amino acids: CASSLEAGSSYEQYF. The CDR3 bases are TGCGCCAGCAGCTTGGAGGCAGGGTCTTCCTACGAGCAGTACTTC.

This sequence joins TRBV5-6 and TRBJ2-1, with 7 bases fitting TRBD2. Looked up from germline, CDR1 is SGHDT and CDR2 is YYEEEE. The ends lost 0 bases at V and 4 bases at J; junction bases unmatched: 7. The length of the CDR3 is 16 residues. CDR3 in amino acids: CASSLVGGFPYNEQFF. CDR3 DNA: TGTGCCAGCAGCTTGGTGGGGGGGTTCCCTTACAATGAGCAGTTCTTC.

This clone was picked up a small number of times. The chain employs TRBV29-1 and TRBJ2-3, with TRBD2 matching over 16 bases. Germline V gene data show CDR1 as SQVTM and CDR2 as ANQGSEA. The CDR3 spans 15 residues. V lost 6 bases to trimming and J lost 5 bases; unmatched junction nucleotides: 5. The CDR3 region is CSVLGLAGGIDTQYF. DNA for the CDR3: TGCAGCGTCCTGGGACTAGCGGGGGGGATAGATACGCAGTATTTT.

V usage is TRBV6-4 and J usage is TRBJ2-3; 11 nucleotides agree with TRBD2. The length of the CDR3 is 15 residues. The germline V gene encodes CDR1 MRHNA and CDR2 SNTAGT. The ends lost 3 bases at V and 6 bases at J; junction bases unmatched: 5. CDR3 residues: CASSDLAGGSDTQYF. The CDR3 DNA sequence: TGTGCCAGCAGTGATCTAGCGGGAGGATCCGATACGCAGTATTTT.

This clone was seen more than once but under ten times. V and J are TRBV6-5 and TRBJ2-7; unclear D gene. Germline values: CDR1 MNHEY, CDR2 SVGAGI. Trimming removed 5 bases from V and 3 bases from J, with 5 bases in between. CDR3 length equals 11 residues. The CDR3 region has the DNA TGTGCCAGCAGTCCCTACTACGAGCAGTACTTC. This sequence encodes CASSPYYEQYF.

The V gene is TRBV7-3, the J gene TRBJ2-7; tentative D call: TRBD2 (6 bases). The CDR3 sequence is 15 residues long. V lost 3 bases, J lost 1 base, and 13 bases lay in between. Looked up from germline, CDR1 is SGHTA and CDR2 is FQGTGA. CDR3 region: CASSLEGGKSYEQYF. CDR3 DNA sequence: TGTGCCAGCAGCTTGGAGGGAGGAAAATCCTACGAGCAGTACTTC.

This clone came up a few times. The rearrangement links TRBV5-5 to TRBJ2-4, with 7 bases lining up with TRBD1. Germline CDR1 SGHKS, CDR2 YYEKEE (reference sequence). V lost 4 bases and J lost 0; bases outside the gene matches: 13. This CDR3 region has 18 residues. CDR3 nucleotides: TGTGCCAGCAGCCGCACTAACCGGGACAGAGTAGCCAAAAACATTCAGTACTTC. Residues: CASSRTNRDRVAKNIQYF.

The chain joins TRBV7-3 to TRBJ2-3; TRBD2 aligns across 7 bases. The junction had 12 bases not matched to a gene; V was cut back by 2 bases and J by 4 bases. The CDR3 runs to 17 residues. Germline CDR1 reads SGHTA; CDR2 reads FQGTGA. CDR3 amino acids: CASSLERGRGSSDTQYF. In DNA, the CDR3 is TGTGCCAGCAGCTTAGAGCGCGGGCGGGGGTCGTCAGATACGCAGTATTTT.

V usage is TRBV19 and J usage is TRBJ2-3; 8 bases match TRBD2. Germline-derived CDR1 and CDR2 are LNHDA and SQIVND (reference sequence). The CDR3 sequence is 15 residues long. After removal of 1 base from V and 4 bases from J, the junction contained 4 bases not matched to a gene. The CDR3 bases are TGTGCCAGTAGTATAGTAGCGGGAACCGCAGATACGCAGTATTTT. It specifies CASSIVAGTADTQYF.

This clone was seen only a few times. V usage is TRBV7-2 and J usage is TRBJ2-7; the D gene is possibly TRBD1 (5 bases). Trimming shortened V by 5 bases and J by 2 bases, and 19 bases separated the two germline ends. CDR1 is SGHTA, CDR2 FQGNSA, per germline. The CDR3 spans 16 residues. The CDR3 here is CASSRHQGSVTYEQYF. Here the CDR3 DNA reads TGTGCCAGCAGCCGCCACCAGGGAAGTGTCACCTACGAGCAGTACTTC.

About this clone: Other nucleotide sequences from this sample produce the same CDR3. This chain joins TRBV2 and TRBJ2-6, with a weak D call TRBD2 (6 bases). V shed 6 bases and J shed 0 bases, with 9 bases lying between them. CDR1 SNHLY and CDR2 FYNNEI come from the germline V gene. The CDR3 has 15 residues. As DNA, the CDR3 is TGTGCCAGCAGGGGGGGACTCTCTGGGGCCAACGTCCTGACTTTC. It yields the protein CASRGGLSGANVLTF. The full variable domain, its missing parts supplied by reference TRBV2 and TRBJ2-6, is EPEVTQTPSHQVTQMGQEVILRCVPISNHLYFYWYRQILGQKVEFLVSFYNNEISEKSEIFDDQFSVERPDGSNFTLKIRSTKLEDSAMYFCASRGGLSGANVLTFGAGSRLTVL.

The chain joins TRBV2 to TRBJ1-2, with D maybe TRBD1 (6 bases). V was trimmed by 6 bases and J by 7 bases, leaving 12 bases between them. The CDR3 totals 12 residues. Germline assignment: CDR1 SNHLY and CDR2 FYNNEI. The chain's CDR3 is CASRYGQPGYTF. The CDR3 DNA is TGTGCCAGCAGATACGGACAGCCTGGCTACACCTTC.

The rearrangement links TRBV6-1 to TRBJ1-1; D remains ambiguous. V was trimmed by 2 bases and J by 1 base, leaving 11 bases between them. Germline CDR1 reads MNHNS; CDR2 reads SASEGT. There are 15 residues in the CDR3. DNA for the CDR3: TGTGCCAGCAGTGAACTTGGGCCGCCGAACACTGAAGCTTTCTTT. As protein: CASSELGPPNTEAFF.

V is TRBV7-8 and J is TRBJ2-6; TRBD2 aligns across 9 bases. Losses at the gene ends were 2 bases for V and 4 bases for J; bases not matched to a gene: 9. Per the germline V gene, CDR1 is SGHVS and CDR2 is FQNEAQ. The CDR3 runs to 18 residues. CDR3 DNA: TGTGCCAGCAGCTTAAACCTAGCGGGACTCCCAGGGGCCAACGTCCTGACTTTC. Amino acids: CASSLNLAGLPGANVLTF.